Listed below are T cell receptor beta chains from one sample, sequenced in a study of cytomegalovirus exposure and HLA in healthy donors. Repertoires were generated with immunoSEQ multiplex PCR, while TCRdb's copy carries only in-frame clones and drops some. Seen here are over 100,000 clones, about 77% observed once, and the top ten hold 1.1% to 1.5%. Sequenced: PBMCs. The origin of the receptors is a woman in her 40s in good health and CMV-seronegative. Both conserved end residues are part of each CDR3. Each record gives: J gene, clone size, D gene, V gene, CDR3 protein, CDR3 DNA. D genes are given only for firm matches. Size values are once, few and many counts, or a class for expanded clones, and some rows have none.

J: TRBJ1-6
size: few
D: -
V: TRBV30
CDR3: CAWSPGLGNSPLHF
DNA: TGTGCCTGGAGCCCGGGACTTGGTAATTCACCCCTCCACTTT

J: TRBJ1-5
size: once
D: -
V: TRBV6-5
CDR3: CASSYSGLNNQPQHF
DNA: TGTGCCAGCAGTTACTCGGGACTGAACAATCAGCCCCAGCATTTT

J: TRBJ2-2
size: -
D: TRBD2
V: TRBV28
CDR3: CASIPGGTSGPGELFF
DNA: TGTGCCAGCATACCGGGAGGGACTAGCGGACCCGGGGAGCTGTTTTTT

J: TRBJ1-1
size: -
D: -
V: TRBV6-5
CDR3: CASSEIRRNTEAFF
DNA: TGTGCCAGCAGTGAAATCCGTAGAAACACTGAAGCTTTCTTT

J: TRBJ2-3
size: -
D: -
V: TRBV13
CDR3: CASSLTSTDTQYF
DNA: TGTGCCAGCAGCTTGACTAGCACAGATACGCAGTATTTT

J: TRBJ2-7
size: -
D: TRBD1
V: TRBV5-1
CDR3: CASSLRGRDDEQYF
DNA: TGCGCCAGCAGCTTGAGGGGGCGCGACGACGAGCAGTACTTC

J: TRBJ2-1
size: once
D: TRBD2
V: TRBV18
CDR3: CASSPILPSGVEQFF
DNA: TGTGCCAGCTCACCTATCCTCCCTAGCGGGGTTGAGCAGTTCTTC

J: TRBJ2-7
size: -
D: -
V: TRBV30
CDR3: CAWGAGYEQYF
DNA: TGTGCCTGGGGGGCAGGGTACGAGCAGTACTTC

J: TRBJ2-5
size: -
D: TRBD2
V: TRBV9
CDR3: CASSVGGGDETQYF
DNA: TGTGCCAGCAGCGTAGGCGGGGGGGACGAGACCCAGTACTTC

J: TRBJ1-3
size: -
D: -
V: TRBV10-3
CDR3: CAISPTGQYSGNTIYF
DNA: TGTGCCATCAGTCCTACTGGACAGTACTCTGGAAACACCATATATTTT

J: TRBJ2-7
size: once
D: TRBD2
V: TRBV7-2
CDR3: CASSWGGGSSGQYF
DNA: TGTGCCAGCAGCTGGGGGGGAGGAAGTAGTGGGCAGTACTTC

J: TRBJ2-3
size: -
D: -
V: TRBV19
CDR3: CASSIGATTDTQYF
DNA: TGTGCCAGTAGTATTGGGGCGACCACAGATACGCAGTATTTT

J: TRBJ2-1
size: once
D: -
V: TRBV6-6
CDR3: CAGRSGGGNEQFF
DNA: TGTGCCGGAAGGAGTGGGGGAGGCAATGAGCAGTTCTTC

J: TRBJ1-2
size: -
D: TRBD1
V: TRBV7-9
CDR3: CASSLELGTGRRGYTF
DNA: TGTGCCAGCAGCTTAGAACTGGGGACAGGGCGGAGGGGCTACACCTTC

J: TRBJ1-1
size: -
D: -
V: TRBV2
CDR3: CASRLEGGSNTEAFF
DNA: TGTGCCAGCAGACTGGAGGGAGGGTCGAACACTGAAGCTTTCTTT

J: TRBJ1-2
size: few
D: TRBD1
V: TRBV7-8
CDR3: CASSLRTGANYGYTF
DNA: TGTGCCAGCAGCCTTAGGACAGGTGCTAACTATGGCTACACCTTC

J: TRBJ1-2
size: -
D: TRBD1
V: TRBV4-3
CDR3: CASSQTGQGAMGYTF
DNA: TGCGCCAGCAGCCAAACTGGACAGGGGGCGATGGGCTACACCTTC

J: TRBJ2-5
size: -
D: TRBD1
V: TRBV11-2
CDR3: CASSPGGRAEETQYF
DNA: TGTGCCAGCAGCCCAGGGGGCAGGGCGGAAGAGACCCAGTACTTC

J: TRBJ2-4
size: few
D: -
V: TRBV7-9
CDR3: CASSPRTVQKNIQYF
DNA: TGTGCCAGCAGCCCTAGGACAGTACAGAAGAACATTCAGTACTTC

J: TRBJ2-1
size: -
D: TRBD1
V: TRBV19
CDR3: CASRNRGHEQFF
DNA: TGTGCCAGTAGAAACAGGGGCCATGAGCAGTTCTTC

J: TRBJ2-2
size: -
D: -
V: TRBV6-5
CDR3: CASSYGATANSGELFF
DNA: TGTGCCAGCAGTTACGGGGCGACAGCGAACTCCGGGGAGCTGTTTTTT

J: TRBJ2-1
size: few
D: -
V: TRBV4-3
CDR3: CASSQEEARDEQFF
DNA: TGCGCCAGCAGCCAAGAAGAAGCGCGGGATGAGCAGTTCTTC

J: TRBJ1-1
size: few
D: -
V: TRBV30
CDR3: CAGGTEAFF
DNA: TGTGCTGGGGGGACTGAAGCTTTCTTT

J: TRBJ1-1
size: few
D: TRBD1
V: TRBV5-1
CDR3: CASRTARTGNTEAFF
DNA: TGCGCCAGCAGAACGGCCCGGACAGGGAACACTGAAGCTTTCTTT

J: TRBJ1-2
size: -
D: -
V: TRBV5-4
CDR3: CASSFGPSAANYGYTF
DNA: TGTGCCAGCAGCTTCGGTCCTTCCGCAGCGAACTATGGCTACACCTTC

J: TRBJ2-7
size: -
D: TRBD1
V: TRBV20-1
CDR3: CSGQGSYEQYF
DNA: TGCAGTGGACAGGGAAGTTACGAGCAGTACTTC

J: TRBJ1-6
size: -
D: -
V: TRBV30
CDR3: CAWSPLGGSPLHF
DNA: TGTGCCTGGAGTCCTCTGGGGGGTTCACCCCTCCACTTT

J: TRBJ1-1
size: -
D: -
V: TRBV6-5
CDR3: CASRRDSNTEAFF
DNA: TGTGCCAGCAGACGAGACTCGAACACTGAAGCTTTCTTT

J: TRBJ1-4
size: once
D: -
V: TRBV20-1
CDR3: CSASATVKLFF
DNA: TGCAGTGCTAGCGCGACTGTAAAACTGTTTTTT

J: TRBJ2-1
size: -
D: -
V: TRBV6-5
CDR3: CASSTPSRANEQFF
DNA: TGTGCCAGCAGTACGCCGAGCAGGGCGAATGAGCAGTTCTTC

J: TRBJ2-7
size: -
D: TRBD2
V: TRBV6-5
CDR3: CASGRGNEQYF
DNA: TGTGCCAGCGGGCGGGGGAACGAGCAGTACTTC

J: TRBJ2-2
size: -
D: -
V: TRBV4-3
CDR3: CASSQDLSRLGQLFF
DNA: TGCGCCAGCAGCCAAGATCTCTCGCGGTTGGGTCAGCTGTTTTTT

J: TRBJ1-2
size: -
D: TRBD1
V: TRBV6-5
CDR3: CASSAGQAGYGYTF
DNA: TGTGCCAGCAGCGCGGGACAGGCTGGCTATGGCTACACCTTC

J: TRBJ1-3
size: -
D: -
V: TRBV9
CDR3: CASSPRGTPSSGNTIYF
DNA: TGTGCCAGCAGCCCGCGAGGGACACCAAGCTCTGGAAACACCATATATTTT

J: TRBJ1-1
size: -
D: -
V: TRBV7-2
CDR3: CASSLGSLGTEAFF
DNA: TGTGCCAGCAGCTTAGGCAGCCTCGGGACTGAAGCTTTCTTT

J: TRBJ2-1
size: -
D: -
V: TRBV9
CDR3: CASNRDSYNEQFF
DNA: TGTGCCAGCAACCGGGACTCCTACAATGAGCAGTTCTTC

J: TRBJ1-1
size: -
D: TRBD1
V: TRBV4-1
CDR3: CASSQQVQTGGTRNTEAFF
DNA: TGCGCCAGCAGCCAACAGGTCCAGACAGGGGGGACTCGGAACACTGAAGCTTTCTTT

J: TRBJ2-7
size: -
D: -
V: TRBV6-1
CDR3: CASSESRRARAGEQYF
DNA: TGTGCCAGCAGTGAATCAAGACGCGCCAGGGCAGGCGAGCAGTACTTC

J: TRBJ2-1
size: -
D: -
V: TRBV5-4
CDR3: CASSLDLSPRNEQFF
DNA: TGTGCCAGCAGCTTGGACCTATCGCCTCGCAATGAGCAGTTCTTC

J: TRBJ2-4
size: -
D: -
V: TRBV4-2
CDR3: CASSHLRRGAGDIQYF
DNA: TGTGCCAGCAGCCACCTAAGACGGGGGGCTGGGGACATTCAGTACTTC

J: TRBJ1-1
size: -
D: TRBD1
V: TRBV6-4
CDR3: CASRADRGGYTEAFF
DNA: TGTGCCAGCAGAGCCGACAGGGGAGGGTACACTGAAGCTTTCTTT

J: TRBJ2-5
size: -
D: TRBD1
V: TRBV5-4
CDR3: CASSPTKGTGGETQYF
DNA: TGTGCCAGCAGCCCAACGAAAGGGACAGGGGGGGAGACCCAGTACTTC

J: TRBJ1-2
size: -
D: -
V: TRBV2
CDR3: CASSGLFLNYGYTF
DNA: TGTGCCAGCAGTGGGCTCTTCCTTAACTATGGCTACACCTTC

J: TRBJ2-3
size: -
D: TRBD2
V: TRBV9
CDR3: CASSAFGTSGDTQYF
DNA: TGTGCCAGCAGCGCATTCGGGACTAGCGGAGATACGCAGTATTTT

J: TRBJ1-2
size: -
D: TRBD1
V: TRBV11-2
CDR3: CASSLVGQDDGYTF
DNA: TGTGCCAGCAGCTTAGTAGGACAGGATGATGGCTACACCTTC

J: TRBJ1-6
size: -
D: -
V: TRBV5-1
CDR3: CASSPGVSSYNSPLHF
DNA: TGCGCCAGCAGCCCCGGTGTAAGCTCCTATAATTCACCCCTCCACTTT

J: TRBJ2-3
size: -
D: TRBD1
V: TRBV5-4
CDR3: CACRQTGNTDTQYF
DNA: TGTGCCTGTCGCCAGACAGGGAACACAGATACGCAGTATTTT

J: TRBJ2-7
size: -
D: TRBD2
V: TRBV5-1
CDR3: CASSVEAGAGYEQYF
DNA: TGCGCCAGCAGCGTTGAAGCGGGGGCAGGCTACGAGCAGTACTTC

J: TRBJ1-4
size: -
D: TRBD1
V: TRBV7-9
CDR3: CASSSGQGRLSRKLFF
DNA: TGTGCCAGCAGCTCCGGACAGGGAAGGCTGAGTAGAAAACTGTTTTTT

J: TRBJ2-2
size: -
D: TRBD1
V: TRBV19
CDR3: CASSTDRGAGELFF
DNA: TGTGCCAGTAGCACGGACAGGGGTGCCGGGGAGCTGTTTTTT

J: TRBJ2-2
size: few
D: TRBD1
V: TRBV9
CDR3: CASSVATGAGGYTGELFF
DNA: TGTGCCAGCAGCGTAGCTACTGGGGCAGGGGGCTACACCGGGGAGCTGTTTTTT

J: TRBJ2-7
size: -
D: TRBD1
V: TRBV28
CDR3: CASSPHRGPGEQYF
DNA: TGTGCCAGCAGTCCCCACAGGGGCCCAGGCGAGCAGTACTTC

J: TRBJ2-7
size: few
D: TRBD1
V: TRBV5-4
CDR3: CASSLYRGFHEQYF
DNA: TGTGCCAGCAGCTTATACAGGGGATTTCACGAGCAGTACTTC

J: TRBJ2-1
size: -
D: TRBD2
V: TRBV28
CDR3: CASSLERGNYNEQFF
DNA: TGTGCCAGCAGCCTCGAGCGGGGGAATTACAATGAGCAGTTCTTC

J: TRBJ1-6
size: -
D: -
V: TRBV30
CDR3: CAWSAPYGGKSPLHF
DNA: TGTGCCTGGAGTGCCCCGTATGGCGGAAAATCACCCCTCCACTTT

J: TRBJ1-5
size: -
D: -
V: TRBV19
CDR3: CASSIRELRNQPQHF
DNA: TGTGCCAGTAGTATAAGAGAACTTCGCAATCAGCCCCAGCATTTT

J: TRBJ2-1
size: -
D: -
V: TRBV5-1
CDR3: CASSGDRDFTYNEQFF
DNA: TGCGCCAGCAGCGGCGACAGGGACTTTACCTACAATGAGCAGTTCTTC

J: TRBJ1-5
size: few
D: -
V: TRBV18
CDR3: CASSQLGQGGNQPQHF
DNA: TGTGCCAGCTCACAACTGGGACAAGGGGGCAATCAGCCCCAGCATTTT